This section outlines one TCR beta chain sequence together with its context. This clonotype appeared many times. This receptor's antigen is unknown. Nothing much larger sits one base from this clone, and base qualities are not available. The germline ends are 14 bases apart after V is trimmed by 7 bases and J by 4 bases. Its CDR3 holds 13 amino acids, cysteine through phenylalanine. Only CDR3 DNA remains: 39 bases, in frame from the first base. Sequencing was performed on an Illumina HiSeq 2500. TCR beta libraries were prepared by quantitative 5'-RACE with molecular barcodes. In the source study's methods: Disease-linked TCR variants were identified with a new computational method built on a probabilistic model of VDJ rearrangement. The public reads were reprocessed in TCRdb via fastp at Q25 and MiXCR, keeping in-frame beta chains. Entries that share a CDR3 protein sequence are merged under the most common genes and DNA. The authors' filters were not applied to this entry. The sample includes 200,000 to 250,000 distinct CDR3 sequences, with 25% to 30% observed a single time. The ten largest clones capture approximately 6.6% of the sample.

This sample was taken from a study of CD8 T cells in ankylosing spondylitis (dated by TCRdb to 2016 to 2017). Regarding the study in general: T cell receptor beta repertoires were profiled in healthy donors and ankylosing spondylitis patients so that disease-linked TCR variants could be found. Peripheral blood samples were taken, and synovial fluid was additionally collected from ankylosing spondylitis patients. The full study cohort comprised around 23 ankylosing spondylitis patients and some 110 healthy donors. Beyond this particular receptor, the publication reports: The disease-linked clones showed a CD8+ phenotype and occurred at relatively low frequencies in peripheral blood. Some motif variants were previously reported in synovial fluid and blood of reactive arthritis patients, suggesting common disease-initiation mechanisms. The disease-linked clones were reported as significantly enriched in matched synovial fluid samples from ankylosing spondylitis patients. Blood from ankylosing spondylitis patients appeared to be characterized by a TCR beta motif composed of roughly eight highly homologous amino acid variants.

Source material: blood, either unsorted or a sorted T cell fraction (not recorded which). The source is a male donor with ankylosing spondylitis or in good health (not recorded which). The chain was built from TRBV12-3 or TRBV12-4 and TRBJ2-7, with the D gene not confidently named. CDR3 reads: CASTLPGAYEQYF. At the DNA level, the sequence is TGTGCCAGCACCCTCCCCGGAGCTTACGAGCAGTACTTC.